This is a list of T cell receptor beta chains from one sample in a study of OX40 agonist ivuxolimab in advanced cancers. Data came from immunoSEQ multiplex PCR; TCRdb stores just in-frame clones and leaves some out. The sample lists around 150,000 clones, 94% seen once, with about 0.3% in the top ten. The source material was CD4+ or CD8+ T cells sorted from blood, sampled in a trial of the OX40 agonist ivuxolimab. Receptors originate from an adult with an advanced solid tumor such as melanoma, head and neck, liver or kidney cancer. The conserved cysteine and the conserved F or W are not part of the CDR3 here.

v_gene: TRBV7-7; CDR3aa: ASSLGPGELF
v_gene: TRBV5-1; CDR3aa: ASSLRTSSKETQY
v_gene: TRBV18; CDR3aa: ASSPQGDEKLF
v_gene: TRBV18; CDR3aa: ASSLDRTQETQY
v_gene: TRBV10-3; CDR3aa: AISDSSGYEQY
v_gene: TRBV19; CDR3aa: ASSPRGMLDGYT
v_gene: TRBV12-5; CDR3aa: ASGRSGGASETQY
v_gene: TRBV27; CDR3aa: ASSVRGQGDRYT
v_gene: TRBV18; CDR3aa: ASSPSGVTEAF
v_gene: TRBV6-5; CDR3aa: ASRMTVTNEKLF
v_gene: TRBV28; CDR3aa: ASSSGGNYGYT
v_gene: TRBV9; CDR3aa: ASSSGQGNNEQF
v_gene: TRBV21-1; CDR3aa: ASSKSDEQY
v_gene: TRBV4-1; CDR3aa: ASSPERLAGTSYEQY
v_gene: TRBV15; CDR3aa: ATSRTIGNEKLF
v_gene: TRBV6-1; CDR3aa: ASSSQYYEQY
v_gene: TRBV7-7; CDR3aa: ASSLELAGNEQF
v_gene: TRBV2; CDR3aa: ASRGAGGFNTGELF
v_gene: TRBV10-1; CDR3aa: ASSEWGPAQY
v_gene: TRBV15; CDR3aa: ATSRTGNQPQH
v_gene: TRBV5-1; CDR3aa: ASSPGTGLEKLF
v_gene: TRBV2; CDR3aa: ASQGRAQGGEKLF
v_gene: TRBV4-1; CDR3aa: ASSQDWGRKTNEKLF
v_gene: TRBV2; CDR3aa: AGWGSTDTQY
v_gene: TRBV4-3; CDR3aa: ASSQDAFLDNEQY
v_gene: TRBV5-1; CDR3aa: ASSAQTGGNTEAF
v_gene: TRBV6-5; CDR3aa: ASSLDGRAETQY
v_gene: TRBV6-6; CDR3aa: ASTHRGGALNSEQY
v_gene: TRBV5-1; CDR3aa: ASSWEPAYEQY
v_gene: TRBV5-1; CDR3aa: ASSGGRPYNEQF
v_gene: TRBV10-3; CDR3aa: AISEGTSGGSHNEQF
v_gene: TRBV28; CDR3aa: ASSLPQGYGYT
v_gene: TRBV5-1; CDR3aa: ASSFGNQETQY
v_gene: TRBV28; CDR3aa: ASILGGAGNSYEQY
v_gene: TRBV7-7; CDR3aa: ASSLGLAGGADTQY
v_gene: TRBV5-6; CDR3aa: ASSLDRNYGYT
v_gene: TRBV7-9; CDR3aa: ASSLGAGGTEAF
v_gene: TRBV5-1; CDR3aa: ASSLQGVDGYT
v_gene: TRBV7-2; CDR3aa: ASSLEGIGYT
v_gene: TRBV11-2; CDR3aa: ASSLEAGGETQY
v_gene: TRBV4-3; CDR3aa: ASSQEGGASGKLF
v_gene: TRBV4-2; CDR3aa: ASSQEVGGGRYGYT
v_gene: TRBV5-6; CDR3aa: ASSLGGALEAF
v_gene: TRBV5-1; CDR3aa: ASSSSGGNQY
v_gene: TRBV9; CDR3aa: ASRKPGGYGYT
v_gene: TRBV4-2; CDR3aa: ASSQDEGGSYGYT
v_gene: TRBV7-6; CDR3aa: ASSLWREEQF
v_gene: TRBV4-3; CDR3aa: ASSQDRRNTIY
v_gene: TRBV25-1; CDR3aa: ASSEWGGEKPQH
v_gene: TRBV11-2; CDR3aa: ASSPRADSSYNEQF
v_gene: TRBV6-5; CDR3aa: ASSPGTSTNNEQF
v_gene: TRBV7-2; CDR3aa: ASSLDRDSYEQY
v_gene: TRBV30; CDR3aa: AWTAGSNQPQH
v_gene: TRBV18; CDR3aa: ASSGDREETQY
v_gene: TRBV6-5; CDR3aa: ASRGQGGQPQH
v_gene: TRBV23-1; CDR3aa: ASSQSRILPDTEAF
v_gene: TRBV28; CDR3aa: ASTVPGLAGGQGSTDTQY
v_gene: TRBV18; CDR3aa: ASSPVEYNSPLH